The 26 T cell receptor beta chains in this list originate from one sample, sequenced in a study of T cells in Graves' hyperthyroidism and ophthalmopathy (dated by TCRdb to about 2019). Libraries were built with multiplex PCR. The sequencing machine was an Illumina HiSeq 2000. The TCR beta CDR3 regions were amplified from the RNA transcripts. The TCR CDR3 was subjected to a first round of RT-PCR using the HTBI primer set and the Qiagen OneStep RT-PCR kit. TCRdb itself trimmed the public reads at Q25 with fastp, ran MiXCR and retained productive beta chains. A single entry per CDR3 protein holds the most common genes and DNA from its merged rows. This sample comprises around 380,000 distinct CDR3 sequences, around an eighth of them detected only once. Of the sample, around 21% falls within the top ten clones. Sequenced: blood. The receptors were sampled from a man under 40 with Graves' hyperthyroidism that later progressed to Graves' ophthalmopathy.

There are many counts of this clonotype. The chain links TRBV4-1 to TRBJ1-1; 7 positions match TRBD1. Germline V gives CDR1 MGHRA, CDR2 YSYEKL. The CDR3 is made up of 13 amino acids. The J segment lost 3 bases and the V segment lost 6 bases, leaving 4 bases of the junction unmatched. CDR3 sequence reads: CASRITGDTEAFF. The CDR3 DNA reads as TGCGCCAGCAGAATTACAGGGGACACTGAAGCTTTCTTT.

In its sample, this clonotype was seen many times. The chain has TRBV24-1 and TRBJ1-5, with 7 bases aligning to TRBD1. CDR3 size: 16 residues. Germline V CDR1 and CDR2: KGHDR, SFDVKD. J gave up 3 bases and V 3 bases, and 7 bases lay outside the gene matches. In DNA form, the CDR3 reads TGTGCCACCAGTGATACGGAACAGGGGTACAATCAGCCCCAGCATTTT. Protein product: CATSDTEQGYNQPQHF.

This chain connects TRBV12-3 or TRBV12-4 to TRBJ1-3; 7 positions match TRBD1. The CDR3 has 15 amino acids. Germline trimming cut 5 bases from V and 4 bases from J; bases unmatched to any gene: 8. DNA for the CDR3: TGTGCCAGCAGTCCAGGACAGGAGCAAGGAAACACCATATATTTT. This sequence encodes CASSPGQEQGNTIYF.

This chain uses TRBV19 with TRBJ1-1; 8 bases line up with TRBD1. V shed 6 bases, J shed 8 bases, and the junction held 14 bases outside the gene matches. This CDR3 region has 15 residues. In germline, CDR1 is LNHDA, CDR2 SQIVND (reference sequence). This CDR3 is CASRLTGVSSEEAFF. The CDR3 bases are TGTGCCAGTAGACTGACAGGGGTTTCGTCCGAGGAAGCTTTCTTT.

This clonotype was seen at least ten times. This chain joins TRBV6-2 or TRBV6-3 and TRBJ2-7; 11 bases align to TRBD1. The CDR3 extends over 14 amino acids. Germline values: CDR1 MNHEY, CDR2 SVGEGT. The ends lost 4 bases at V and 9 bases at J; junction bases unmatched: 8. The CDR3, as DNA: TGTGCCAGCAGTTTCGCCGGGACAGGGGGTTGGCAGTACTTC. It codes for CASSFAGTGGWQYF.

Comment on this clonotype: The final CDR3 position lacks the conserved phenylalanine or tryptophan, pointing to a likely read error. The chain couples TRBV20-1 to TRBJ1-5, with D unclear. This CDR3 is built from 14 residues. V gave up 6 bases and J gave up 3 bases, with 15 bases separating them. Germline CDR1 reads DFQATT; CDR2 reads SNEGSKA (reference sequence). CDR3 coding DNA: TGCAGTGCAAGTTCATGGCAGTACAATCAGCCCCAGCATTGT. Its protein product is CSASSWQYNQPQHC.

In its sample, this clonotype was seen once. This likely comes from a read error, as the CDR3 has no conserved phenylalanine or tryptophan at its end. V is TRBV6-2 or TRBV6-3 and J is TRBJ1-5; the D gene is possibly TRBD1 (5 bases). Trimming took 5 bases from V and 0 from J, leaving 20 bases between them. The CDR3 covers 18 residues. From germline, CDR1 is MNHEY and CDR2 SVGEGT. CDR3 region: CASSDPGRSEVSNQPQHS. The CDR3 nucleotides read TGTGCCAGCAGTGACCCGGGACGGAGTGAGGTTAGCAATCAGCCCCAGCATTCT.

The table lists this clonotype with a few counts. The rearrangement uses TRBV12-3 or TRBV12-4 and TRBJ2-3; D ambiguous. CDR3 length: 13 residues. The germline V and J ends were trimmed by 5 bases and 9 bases, with 15 bases remaining between them. The CDR3 here is CASSPTARRTQYF. The CDR3 region has the DNA TGTGCCAGCAGTCCCACGGCCAGAAGGACGCAGTATTTT.

This clonotype was picked up many times. The chain has TRBV20-1 and TRBJ2-7, with D possibly being TRBD1 (5 bases). Germline assignment: CDR1 DFQATT and CDR2 SNEGSKA (reference sequence). V gave up 5 bases and J gave up 3 bases, with 11 bases separating them. This CDR3 contains 12 residues. CDR3 sequence: CSARTTDYEQYF. Here the CDR3 DNA reads TGCAGTGCTCGGACAACAGACTACGAGCAGTACTTC.

Only one count was recorded for this clonotype. A clone one base away is much larger, so this may be a read error. V gene TRBV12-3 or TRBV12-4 combines with J gene TRBJ2-7, with 9 bases fitting TRBD1. This CDR3 region has 13 residues. Unmatched junction bases numbered 5, after V lost 7 bases and J lost 4 bases. This chain's CDR3 is CASKGQGLYEQYF. The CDR3 DNA reads as TGTGCCAGCAAGGGACAGGGCTTATACGAGCAGTACTTC.

The J gene is TRBJ1-5, the V gene TRBV18; D possibly corresponds to TRBD1 (5 bases). The V gene's germline CDR1 is KGHSH and CDR2 LQKENI. The V end lost 2 bases, the J end lost 2 bases, and 10 bases lay between the germline ends. The length of the CDR3 is 15 residues. The CDR3 sequence: CASSPVGGGNQPQHF. The CDR3 bases are TGTGCCAGCTCACCAGTCGGAGGGGGCAATCAGCCCCAGCATTTT.

This clonotype was picked up a small number of times. This chain joins TRBV30 and TRBJ1-6; 9 bases are a match to TRBD1. Per the germline V gene, CDR1 is GTSNPN and CDR2 is SVGIG (reference sequence). J was trimmed by 9 bases and V by 2 bases; bases with no gene match: 8. The CDR3 spans 15 residues. In nucleotides, the CDR3 is TGTGCCTGGAGTCCAACCACAGGGGGCGGTTCACCCCTCCACTTT. Translated, it gives CAWSPTTGGGSPLHF.

This clonotype was recorded many times. V is TRBV7-2 and J is TRBJ2-7, with D possibly TRBD1 on 5 matching bases. The germline V and J ends were trimmed by 3 bases and 2 bases, with 11 bases remaining between them. Germline CDR1 and CDR2: SGHTA and FQGNSA. This CDR3 has 14 residues. This chain's CDR3 is CASSFQGGPYEQYF. In nucleotides, the CDR3 is TGTGCCAGCAGCTTTCAGGGTGGTCCCTACGAGCAGTACTTC.

This clonotype showed up many times. The rearrangement joins TRBV5-1 to TRBJ1-5; 8 nucleotides align to TRBD1. CDR1 SGHRS and CDR2 YFSETQ come from the germline V gene. CDR3 length equals 15 residues. V lost 5 bases to trimming and J lost 2 bases; unmatched junction nucleotides: 6. The CDR3 DNA reads as TGCGCCAGCAGGCAGGGGGCCTTAGGCAATCAGCCCCAGCATTTT. Translated, it gives CASRQGALGNQPQHF. Based on the CDR3 plus reference TRBV5-1 and TRBJ1-5, the full variable domain is KAGVTQTPRYLIKTRGQQVTLSCSPISGHRSVSWYQQTPGQGLQFLFEYFSETQRNKGNFPGRFSGRQFSNSRSEMNVSTLELGDSALYLCASRQGALGNQPQHFGDGTRLSIL.

The rearrangement joins TRBV19 to TRBJ1-2; no definite D call. The CDR3 totals 12 residues. CDR1 is LNHDA and CDR2 is SQIVND in the germline V gene (reference sequence). The V end lost 3 bases, the J end lost 5 bases, and 7 bases lay between the germline ends. CDR3 region: CASSMIMYGYTF. The CDR3 nucleotides read TGTGCCAGTAGTATGATTATGTATGGCTACACCTTC. The whole variable domain, remainder taken from reference TRBV19 and TRBJ1-2, is DGGITQSPKYLFRKEGQNVTLSCEQNLNHDAMYWYRQDPGQGLRLIYYSQIVNDFQKGDIAEGYSVSREKKESFPLTVTSAQKNPTAFYLCASSMIMYGYTFGSGTRLTVV.

This rearrangement joins TRBV13 to TRBJ2-1; D unresolved. This CDR3 region has 14 residues. The V gene's germline CDR1 is PRHDT and CDR2 FYEKMQ (reference sequence). Trimming pared 0 bases from V and 8 bases from J, leaving 11 bases between. The CDR3 bases are TGTGCCAGCAGCTTAGGCCTAATTGTGGATGAGCAGTTCTTC. Its protein product is CASSLGLIVDEQFF. Full variable domain (outside the CDR3, taken from reference TRBV13 and TRBJ2-1): AAGVIQSPRHLIKEKRETATLKCYPIPRHDTVYWYQQGPGQDPQFLISFYEKMQSDKGSIPDRFSAQQFSDYHSELNMSSLELGDSALYFCASSLGLIVDEQFFGPGTRLTVL.

The V call is TRBV19, the J call TRBJ1-1; no firm D call. Germline V CDR1 and CDR2: LNHDA, SQIVND (reference sequence). This CDR3 comprises 11 residues. V lost 7 bases to trimming and J lost 0 bases, with 3 bases between them. The CDR3 sequence: CASIMNTEAFF. CDR3 bases: TGTGCCAGTATCATGAACACTGAAGCTTTCTTT.

Points on this clonotype: Since a much larger clone is just one base distant, this may be a read error. The chain couples TRBV3-1 to TRBJ1-2; D unresolved. With 4 bases removed from V and 9 bases from J, the gap between germline ends came to 21 bases. CDR1 is LGHDT and CDR2 is YNNKEL in the germline V gene (reference sequence). The CDR3 is 15 amino acids. The CDR3 spells CASSPDPIYAESYTF. In DNA form, the CDR3 reads TGTGCCAGCAGCCCTGACCCTATTTACGCGGAGAGCTACACCTTC.

This clonotype was observed many times. The chain carries TRBV11-2 and TRBJ1-1; tentatively, D is TRBD1 (5 bases). This CDR3 comprises 16 residues. The germline V gene encodes CDR1 SGHAT and CDR2 FQNNGV. The V end was cut by 0 bases, the J end by 0 bases, with 11 bases between. CDR3 residues: CASSLELGQMNTEAFF. Here the CDR3 DNA reads TGTGCCAGCAGCTTAGAGCTGGGGCAGATGAACACTGAAGCTTTCTTT.

There are many counts of this clonotype. The chain is built from TRBV15 and TRBJ1-5, with 11 bases fitting TRBD1. V was clipped by 0 bases and J by 7 bases; unmatched bases: 2. The germline V gene encodes CDR1 LNHNV and CDR2 YYDKDF (reference sequence). The CDR3 contains 15 residues. CDR3 DNA sequence: TGTGCCACCAGCAGAGAAGGGACAGGGGGACAGCCCCAGCATTTT. Translation: CATSREGTGGQPQHF.

As to this clonotype: An end of the junction differs from the germline gene, which may be a read error. The J gene is TRBJ1-1, the V gene TRBV18; no clear D gene. This CDR3 spans 14 amino acids. Germline CDR1 KGHSH, CDR2 LQKENI. The CDR3 loop is CAGSPGGFGTEAFF. CDR3 DNA sequence: TGTGCCGGCTCACCAGGAGGGTTCGGCACTGAAGCTTTCTTT.

The sample holds many counts of this clonotype. The chain joins TRBV7-2 to TRBJ2-5; the match to TRBD2 covers 7 bases. The junction had 16 bases not matched to a gene; V was cut back by 5 bases and J by 4 bases. CDR3 length: 17 residues. Germline CDR1 and CDR2: SGHTA and FQGNSA. CDR3 sequence (DNA): TGTGCCAGCAGCCTGCTTAAGGGGACTACTTCTCGAGAGACCCAGTACTTC. As protein: CASSLLKGTTSRETQYF.

This clonotype was observed many times. This sequence joins TRBV11-1 and TRBJ1-1, with TRBD1 identical over 7 bases. Germline V gene sequence: CDR1 SGHAT, CDR2 FQDESV (reference sequence). V lost 1 base and J lost 0; bases outside the gene matches: 2. The CDR3 has 15 residues. The CDR3 DNA reads as TGTGCCAGCAGCTTAGGAGGGGGCGTGAACACTGAAGCTTTCTTT. It yields the protein CASSLGGGVNTEAFF. The full variable domain, rest sourced from reference TRBV11-1 and TRBJ1-1, is EAEVAQSPRYKITEKSQAVAFWCDPISGHATLYWYRQILGQGPELLVQFQDESVVDDSQLPKDRFSAERLKGVDSTLKIQPAELGDSAMYLCASSLGGGVNTEAFFGQGTRLTVV.

The rearrangement uses TRBV5-1 and TRBJ2-1; D remains unclear. The germline V and J ends were trimmed by 2 bases and 0 bases, with 12 bases remaining between them. This CDR3 has 16 amino acids. Germline-derived CDR1 and CDR2 are SGHRS and YFSETQ. The CDR3 spells CASSFEGPSSYNEQFF. The CDR3 coding sequence is TGCGCCAGCAGCTTCGAAGGGCCCAGCTCCTACAATGAGCAGTTCTTC.

At least ten counts were recorded for this clonotype. The chain carries TRBV20-1 and TRBJ1-1; D gene unclear. Germline loops: CDR1 DFQATT, CDR2 SNEGSKA (reference sequence). V was pared by 0 bases and J by 1 base, with 6 bases between. The CDR3 runs 13 residues. DNA of the CDR3: TGCAGTGCTAGAGATGACAAGAACACTGAAGCTTTCTTT. Protein: CSARDDKNTEAFF.

In this sample, this clonotype turned up many times. The V and J genes are TRBV6-5 and TRBJ2-2; 7 bases match TRBD2. The germline V gene encodes CDR1 MNHEY and CDR2 SVGAGI. Losses at the gene ends were 2 bases for V and 6 bases for J; bases not matched to a gene: 9. This CDR3 comprises 16 residues. CDR3 in amino acids: CASSYPHGLGSGELFF. In DNA, the CDR3 is TGTGCCAGCAGTTACCCGCACGGACTAGGTTCCGGGGAGCTGTTTTTT.